Below, 16 T cell receptor beta chains from the same sample are listed, as sequenced in a study of shared clonotypes between healthy human individuals. Generated by immunoSEQ multiplex PCR, the TCRdb table keeps only in-frame clones and is missing some. The sample has about 2,500,000 clones, more than 90% seen once; the top ten hold over 0.12%. The sequenced material came from naive CD4+ T cells sorted from blood. The subset denotes: CD45RA+ positively selected. The receptors stem from a man aged 18 to 30 in good health.

V is TRBV5-1 and J is TRBJ1-2, with 7 bases that match TRBD1. The CDR3 covers 16 residues. V dropped 3 bases and J dropped 4; count of bases not matched to a gene: 12. Germline-derived CDR1 and CDR2 are SGHRS and YFSETQ. The CDR3 sequence is CASSSSSFRTGYGYTF. In nucleotides, the CDR3 is TGCGCCAGCAGCTCTAGTAGTTTCCGGACAGGCTATGGCTACACCTTC.

The CDR3 nucleotides are TGTGCCAGCAGCCGGGACTTAACCTACGAGCAGTACTTC. Its translation: CASSRDLTYEQYF. The gene calls are TRBV2 and TRBJ2-5; TRBD2 might be the D (6 bases). The J call may not be correct, given that the DNA end is closer to TRBJ2-7. This CDR3 is built from 13 residues. Germline CDR1 and CDR2: SNHLY and FYNNEI.

The rearrangement links TRBV10-3 to TRBJ2-3, with 10 bases aligning to TRBD2. The V segment lost 10 bases and the J segment 4 bases; nucleotides outside the gene matches: 8. Germline loops: CDR1 ENHRY, CDR2 SYGVKD. This CDR3 is built from 14 residues. The CDR3 DNA reads as TGTGCCAACAGAGCGGGGGGGGGCGCAGATACGCAGTATTTT. Translated, it gives CANRAGGGADTQYF.

DNA for the CDR3: TGTGCCAGCAGCTCCCCCGGGCGGGGCACAGATACGCAGTATTTT. It translates to CASSSPGRGTDTQYF. The chain has TRBV2 and TRBJ2-3; possibly TRBD2 for D (5 bases). Germline-derived CDR1 and CDR2 are SNHLY and FYNNEI. The germline V and J ends were trimmed by 6 bases and 1 base, with 14 bases remaining between them. The CDR3 has 15 amino acids.

The chain carries TRBV19 and TRBJ1-2; TRBD1 matches at 7 bases. After removal of 10 bases from V and 6 bases from J, the junction contained 14 bases not matched to a gene. The germline gives CDR1 LNHDA, CDR2 SQIVND (reference sequence). The CDR3 has 14 amino acids. The CDR3 DNA reads as TGTGCCACCAGTAGGATCCGGGACAGCCATGGCTACACCTTC. It encodes CATSRIRDSHGYTF.

The CDR3 is CAWSVPKAGRNQPQHF. The CDR3 DNA is TGTGCCTGGAGTGTCCCTAAGGCGGGTAGGAATCAGCCCCAGCATTTT. The chain carries TRBV30 and TRBJ1-5; D unclear. Trimming took 0 bases from V and 4 from J, leaving 16 bases between them. In germline, CDR1 is GTSNPN, CDR2 SVGIG (reference sequence). This CDR3 contains 16 residues.

This clone was observed a single time. The chain employs TRBV19 and TRBJ2-2; TRBD1 aligns across 7 bases. The germline V gene has CDR1 LNHDA and CDR2 SQIVND (reference sequence). The CDR3 has 16 amino acids. The V and J ends lost 9 bases and 0 bases, in that order; junction bases with no gene match: 10. DNA for the CDR3: TGTGCCAGCCACCTAACAGGGACAGCGAACACCGGGGAGCTGTTTTTT. Its protein product is CASHLTGTANTGELFF.

This CDR3 is CASKKGQDYGYTF. Here the CDR3 DNA reads TGTGCCAGCAAAAAGGGGCAGGACTATGGCTACACCTTC. This chain uses TRBV2 with TRBJ1-2; TRBD1 might be the D (5 bases). This CDR3 spans 13 amino acids. V was pared by 7 bases and J by 3 bases, with 12 bases between. The germline V gene encodes CDR1 SNHLY and CDR2 FYNNEI. Full variable domain (outside the CDR3, taken from reference TRBV2 and TRBJ1-2): EPEVTQTPSHQVTQMGQEVILRCVPISNHLYFYWYRQILGQKVEFLVSFYNNEISEKSEIFDDQFSVERPDGSNFTLKIRSTKLEDSAMYFCASKKGQDYGYTFGSGTRLTVV.

This rearrangement joins TRBV27 to TRBJ2-3; D is ambiguous. CDR1 is MNHEY and CDR2 is SMNVEV in the germline V gene (reference sequence). Trimming stripped 3 bases from V and 0 bases from J, with 13 bases between. This CDR3 spans 16 amino acids. CDR3 bases: TGTGCCAGCAGTTTTCTTTCTGGCACAAGCACAGATACGCAGTATTTT. It is translated as CASSFLSGTSTDTQYF.

V is TRBV5-1 and J is TRBJ2-5; weak D call: TRBD2 (5 bases). Germline V CDR1 and CDR2: SGHRS, YFSETQ. CDR3 length: 13 amino acids. Trimming took off 5 bases at V and 2 bases at J, with 10 bases between the two ends. The CDR3 region is CASRPGSQETQYF. The CDR3 DNA sequence: TGCGCCAGCAGACCGGGGTCGCAAGAGACCCAGTACTTC.

This rearrangement joins TRBV5-4 to TRBJ2-2, with TRBD2 identical over 9 bases. The CDR3 is 15 amino acids. Per the germline V gene, CDR1 is SGHNT and CDR2 is YYREEE (reference sequence). The J segment lost 2 bases and the V segment lost 9 bases, leaving 8 bases of the junction unmatched. The CDR3 reads CATSKAGGNTGELFF. The DNA for the CDR3 is TGTGCCACGTCAAAAGCGGGGGGCAACACCGGGGAGCTGTTTTTT.

This rearrangement joins TRBV27 to TRBJ2-5; D is undetermined. CDR3 length: 15 residues. Deletions cut 5 bases from V and 2 bases from J, with 15 bases between. Germline V gives CDR1 MNHEY, CDR2 SMNVEV (reference sequence). CDR3 in DNA: TGTGCCAGCAGTACCCTCCGCAGGTCGCAAGAGACCCAGTACTTC. Translation gives CASSTLRRSQETQYF.

The chain is built from TRBV7-9 and TRBJ1-2; D may be TRBD1 (5 bases). Per germline, CDR1 SEHNR and CDR2 FQNEAQ (reference sequence). Trimming pared 5 bases from V and 12 bases from J, leaving 10 bases between. This CDR3 has 10 residues. The CDR3 region has the DNA TGTGCCAGCAGCCGGGACGTTAACACCTTC. It yields the protein CASSRDVNTF.

A single count supports this clone. This specimen includes other DNA sequences encoding the same CDR3. The rearrangement joins TRBV6-5 to TRBJ2-7, with TRBD1 matching 9 bases. This CDR3 is built from 14 residues. Per germline, CDR1 MNHEY and CDR2 SVGAGI. The V gene end was trimmed by 6 bases and the J gene end by 2 bases; junction bases not matched to a gene: 5. CDR3 nucleotides: TGTGCCAGCAGAAGGACAGGGGTCGCCTACGAGCAGTACTTC. It specifies CASRRTGVAYEQYF.

V usage is TRBV30 and J usage is TRBJ2-3; 13 nucleotides match TRBD2. Germline trimming cut 1 base from V and 8 bases from J; bases unmatched to any gene: 9. The length of the CDR3 is 16 residues. In germline, CDR1 is GTSNPN, CDR2 SVGIG (reference sequence). CDR3 sequence reads: CAWSALGLAGEGTQYF. CDR3 nucleotide sequence: TGTGCCTGGAGTGCTCTAGGACTAGCGGGAGAGGGTACGCAGTATTTT.

V and J are TRBV7-2 and TRBJ2-1; 9 bases line up with TRBD2. Germline CDR1 and CDR2: SGHTA and FQGNSA. Trimming at V came to 0 bases and at J to 3 bases, leaving 6 bases not matched to a gene. The CDR3 has 17 residues. The CDR3 here is CASSLALGLASYNEQFF. CDR3 sequence (DNA): TGTGCCAGCAGCTTAGCCTTAGGACTAGCGAGCTACAATGAGCAGTTCTTC.